Shown below are 21 T cell receptor beta chains from a single sample sequenced in a study of blood T cell repertoires in COVID-19. Assay: immunoSEQ multiplex PCR; the TCRdb copy retains only in-frame clones and omits some. The sample carries roughly 200,000 clones, about 87% recorded once. Source material: peripheral blood. The receptor set was obtained from a man in his sixties who had recovered from COVID-19.

This clone was seen at least ten times. This rearrangement joins TRBV3-1 (or the pseudogene TRBV3-2) to TRBJ2-7, with D perhaps TRBD1 (5 bases). V shed 4 bases and J shed 6 bases, with 7 bases lying between them. CDR1 is LGHDT, CDR2 YNNKEL, per germline (reference sequence). CDR3 size: 11 residues. The CDR3 nucleotides read TGTGCCAGCAGCCGCCAGGGCGAGCAGTACTTC. Translation: CASSRQGEQYF.

V gene TRBV28 combines with J gene TRBJ1-1; unclear D gene. V was shortened by 7 bases and J by 1 base, with 16 bases between the two germline ends. This CDR3 comprises 15 residues. Germline V CDR1 and CDR2: MDHEN, SYDVKM. This CDR3 reads CASTLTSVSNTEAFF. The DNA of the CDR3 is TGTGCCAGCACCCTGACATCCGTATCGAACACTGAAGCTTTCTTT.

The genes are TRBV9 and TRBJ2-3; 9 nucleotides agree with TRBD2. The CDR3 extends over 15 amino acids. The trim removed 0 bases at V and 8 bases at J, leaving 7 bases unmatched. Germline V CDR1 and CDR2: SGDLS, YYNGEE. The CDR3 DNA follows: TGTGCCAGCAGCGTAGACTCGCGGGGGGGAGGTACGCAGTATTTT. Translated: CASSVDSRGGGTQYF.

This clone was detected a few times. The rearrangement links TRBV10-1 to TRBJ2-7; the D is unclear. The germline V gene has CDR1 WNHNN and CDR2 SYGVQD (reference sequence). Trimming took 3 bases from V and 7 from J, leaving 16 bases between them. CDR3 length equals 14 residues. CDR3 in amino acids: CASSDLHPRYEQYF. The DNA of the CDR3 is TGCGCCAGCAGTGATTTACACCCTCGATATGAGCAGTACTTC.

The genes are TRBV4-2 and TRBJ1-1; D remains ambiguous. This CDR3 contains 13 residues. In germline, CDR1 is LGHNA, CDR2 YNFKEQ. The ends were cut back, 5 bases at V and 3 bases at J, with 10 bases in the middle. CDR3 in amino acids: CASSAPRDTEAFF. CDR3 sequence (DNA): TGTGCCAGCAGCGCCCCCCGGGACACTGAAGCTTTCTTT.

The chain recombines TRBV28 with TRBJ1-2; no definite D call. This CDR3 spans 13 amino acids. Trimming stripped 11 bases from V and 4 bases from J, with 17 bases between. Germline CDR1 is MDHEN and CDR2 is SYDVKM. The CDR3 DNA is TGTGCCTACTCACCCTCCTTCTCCTATGGCTACACCTTC. It codes for CAYSPSFSYGYTF.

The chain combines TRBV9 with TRBJ2-1, with TRBD2 matching over 11 bases. Losses at the gene ends were 0 bases for V and 9 bases for J; bases not matched to a gene: 11. The CDR3 spans 17 residues. Germline-derived CDR1 and CDR2 are SGDLS and YYNGEE. CDR3 bases: TGTGCCAGCAGCGTAGATTTAGCGGGAGGGCCTCTCGGTGAGCAGTTCTTC. Protein: CASSVDLAGGPLGEQFF.

The chain is built from TRBV30 and TRBJ1-5; D may be TRBD1 (6 bases). The CDR3 has 16 residues. CDR1 is GTSNPN, CDR2 SVGIG, per germline (reference sequence). V was clipped by 4 bases and J by 0 bases, with 16 bases between them. The CDR3 reads CAWIWTVGYSNQPQHF. CDR3 in DNA: TGTGCCTGGATCTGGACAGTGGGCTATAGCAATCAGCCCCAGCATTTT.

This chain links TRBV4-2 with TRBJ2-5, with D possibly being TRBD2 (5 bases). V was pared by 0 bases and J by 4 bases, with 9 bases between. The CDR3 sequence is 14 residues long. Germline V gene lookup returns CDR1 LGHNA and CDR2 YNFKEQ. The CDR3 DNA follows: TGTGCCAGCAGCCAAGAGCTAGCACGAGAGACCCAGTACTTC. The encoded protein is CASSQELARETQYF.

The rearrangement joins TRBV25-1 to TRBJ2-1; 9 positions match TRBD1. J gave up 8 bases and V 2 bases, and 13 bases lay outside the gene matches. Germline V gene lookup returns CDR1 MGHDK and CDR2 SYGVNS. This CDR3 contains 17 residues. CDR3 in amino acids: CASSEPTGTGSSDEQFF. CDR3 nucleotides: TGTGCCAGCAGTGAACCAACCGGGACAGGGTCTTCGGATGAGCAGTTCTTC.

The rearrangement uses TRBV3-1 (or the pseudogene TRBV3-2) and TRBJ2-5; TRBD2 is a possible D gene (5 bases). CDR3 length: 15 residues. V gave up 0 bases and J gave up 2 bases, with 10 bases separating them. Germline CDR1 reads LGHDT; CDR2 reads YNNKEL (reference sequence). The CDR3 reads CASSQDLSGQETQYF. The CDR3 region has the DNA TGTGCCAGCAGCCAAGATCTGAGCGGACAAGAGACCCAGTACTTC.

The gene calls are TRBV11-1 and TRBJ1-3; weak D call: TRBD1 (5 bases). The CDR3 has 16 residues. Germline V gene data show CDR1 as SGHAT and CDR2 as FQDESV (reference sequence). Between the trimmed V and J ends, which lost 5 bases and 0 bases, there was a span of 14 bases. The CDR3 loop is CASSNMGQSSGNTIYF. In DNA form, the CDR3 reads TGTGCCAGCAGCAACATGGGGCAGAGCTCTGGAAACACCATATATTTT.

This chain joins TRBV5-1 and TRBJ2-1; TRBD2 matches 9 bases. CDR1 and CDR2 (germline): SGHRS, YFSETQ. This CDR3 has 15 amino acids. Trimming at V came to 4 bases and at J to 4 bases, leaving 6 bases not matched to a gene. CDR3 sequence (DNA): TGCGCCAGCAGCACGCGGGAGGGCCAGTACAATGAGCAGTTCTTC. Translating gives CASSTREGQYNEQFF.

This clone was detected a few times. The chain combines TRBV6-2 or TRBV6-3 with TRBJ1-2, with 8 bases matching TRBD1. Germline V gene sequence: CDR1 MNHEY, CDR2 SVGEGT. V dropped 5 bases and J dropped 8; count of bases not matched to a gene: 7. This CDR3 comprises 13 residues. CDR3 protein: CASSADRVAGYTF. In DNA, the CDR3 is TGTGCCAGCAGTGCGGACAGGGTCGCAGGCTACACCTTC.

This clone was seen a single time. The V gene is TRBV7-7, the J gene TRBJ2-6; possibly TRBD2 for D (6 bases). Germline loops: CDR1 SSHAT, CDR2 FNYEAQ (reference sequence). The CDR3 consists of 18 residues. V gave up 3 bases and J gave up 0 bases, with 15 bases separating them. CDR3 in amino acids: CASSLGGTVPSGANVLTF. The CDR3 nucleotides read TGTGCCAGCAGCTTGGGCGGGACGGTGCCCTCTGGGGCCAACGTCCTGACTTTC.

The table lists this clone with a count of one. The DNA for the CDR3 is TGTGCCAGCAGCCTGGGCAGACAGGGTAATGAAAAACTGTTTTTT. Protein: CASSLGRQGNEKLFF. The rearrangement uses TRBV5-4 and TRBJ1-4; TRBD1 aligns across 7 bases. V gave up 4 bases and J gave up 4 bases; unmatched junction bases: 7. The CDR3 totals 15 residues. Germline-derived CDR1 and CDR2 are SGHNT and YYREEE (reference sequence).

The chain couples TRBV6-5 to TRBJ2-3, with a weak D call TRBD2 (7 bases). Germline CDR1 MNHEY, CDR2 SVGAGI. This CDR3 has 12 residues. The V end was cut by 6 bases, the J end by 5 bases, with 9 bases between. CDR3 DNA: TGTGCCAGCAGGGGAGGGGGAGATACGCAGTATTTT. This codes for CASRGGGDTQYF.

This CDR3 reads CASSRGDVILFF. The CDR3 DNA reads TGTGCCAGTAGTAGGGGGGACGTCATCCTGTTTTTT. The V call is TRBV19, the J call TRBJ1-4; D may be TRBD1 (5 bases). The CDR3 is 12 amino acids. Trimming took 4 bases from V and 14 from J, leaving 14 bases between them. Germline V gives CDR1 LNHDA, CDR2 SQIVND (reference sequence).

The chain recombines TRBV19 with TRBJ2-1; D gene uncertain. This CDR3 region has 12 residues. Germline V gives CDR1 LNHDA, CDR2 SQIVND (reference sequence). V shed 2 bases and J shed 7 bases, with 6 bases lying between them. This chain's CDR3 is CASSIPPNEQFF. In DNA, the CDR3 is TGTGCCAGTAGTATACCCCCTAATGAGCAGTTCTTC.

The J gene is TRBJ1-1, the V gene TRBV5-1, with TRBD1 as a possible D gene (5 bases). CDR1 and CDR2 from the germline V gene are SGHRS and YFSETQ. The CDR3 is 16 residues long. V was trimmed by 6 bases and J by 1 base, leaving 19 bases between them. CDR3 in amino acids: CASTLQPRGGNTEAFF. CDR3 nucleotide sequence: TGCGCCAGCACCCTACAACCTAGGGGCGGGAACACTGAAGCTTTCTTT. The variable domain in full, with the rest retrieved from reference TRBV5-1 and TRBJ1-1, is KAGVTQTPRYLIKTRGQQVTLSCSPISGHRSVSWYQQTPGQGLQFLFEYFSETQRNKGNFPGRFSGRQFSNSRSEMNVSTLELGDSALYLCASTLQPRGGNTEAFFGQGTRLTVV.

The chain uses TRBV6-5 and TRBJ2-7, with D maybe TRBD2 (5 bases). The CDR3 extends over 13 amino acids. CDR1 is MNHEY and CDR2 is SVGAGI in the germline V gene. The V end was cut by 8 bases, the J end by 3 bases, with 14 bases between. The CDR3 DNA is TGTGCCAGCGTCGGGGTAGGTGGCTACGAGCAGTACTTC. Residues: CASVGVGGYEQYF.